Below, 11 T cell receptor beta chains from the same sample are listed, as sequenced in a study of blood T cell repertoires in COVID-19. The repertoire was sequenced with immunoSEQ multiplex PCR; TCRdb's copy has only in-frame clones and lacks some. Of about 300,000 clones detected, around 84% appear once; the ten largest clones hold 1.5% to 2%. Sample: PBMCs or T cells enriched from blood (not recorded which). These receptors came from a woman in her thirties who had been exposed to COVID-19.

This sequence joins TRBV5-1 and TRBJ2-7, with 7 bases identical to TRBD1. Germline V gene lookup returns CDR1 SGHRS and CDR2 YFSETQ. Germline trimming cut 4 bases from V and 0 bases from J; bases unmatched to any gene: 10. The CDR3 runs to 16 residues. CDR3 DNA sequence: TGCGCCAGCAGCCGGGATCCGGGACAGAGCTCCTACGAGCAGTACTTC. Translation: CASSRDPGQSSYEQYF.

This clone was seen just once. DNA for the CDR3: TGTGCCAGCGGAACAGGGATCGGCAATCAGCCCCAGCATTTT. This translates into CASGTGIGNQPQHF. V gene TRBV28 combines with J gene TRBJ1-5, with TRBD1 as a possible D gene (6 bases). V lost 8 bases to trimming and J lost 2 bases, with 13 bases between them. There are 14 residues in the CDR3. CDR1 is MDHEN, CDR2 SYDVKM, per germline.

The chain links TRBV5-1 to TRBJ2-1; 7 nucleotides agree with TRBD1. V shed 4 bases and J 0 bases; nucleotides not matched to a gene: 7. Per germline, CDR1 SGHRS and CDR2 YFSETQ. The CDR3 spans 16 residues. The CDR3 sequence: CASSRPRDSSYNEQFF. The CDR3 coding sequence is TGCGCCAGCAGCCGACCCCGGGACAGCTCCTACAATGAGCAGTTCTTC.

The rearrangement uses TRBV3-1 (or the pseudogene TRBV3-2) and TRBJ1-1; possible D gene TRBD1, 6 bases. Germline CDR1 is LGHDT and CDR2 is YNNKEL (reference sequence). This CDR3 region has 17 residues. The V and J ends lost 0 bases and 0 bases respectively, with 14 bases between them. The CDR3, as DNA: TGTGCCAGCAGCCAAGATATTCGACAGGCGCTGAACACTGAAGCTTTCTTT. It specifies CASSQDIRQALNTEAFF.

V gene TRBV6-2 or TRBV6-3 combines with J gene TRBJ2-3; the D gene is possibly TRBD1 (6 bases). Deletions cut 2 bases from V and 5 bases from J, with 17 bases between. The length of the CDR3 is 16 residues. Per germline, CDR1 MNHEY and CDR2 SVGEGT. Here the CDR3 reads CASSYPLQGTVDTQYF. The DNA of the CDR3 is TGTGCCAGCAGTTACCCACTACAGGGTACGGTAGATACGCAGTATTTT.

The V call is TRBV6-2 or TRBV6-3, the J call TRBJ1-1; a possible D gene is TRBD1 (5 bases). This CDR3 has 12 amino acids. Trimming removed 0 bases from V and 11 bases from J, with 10 bases in between. The germline CDR1 and CDR2 sequences are MNHEY and SVGEGT. The CDR3 sequence: CASSYSTQGAFF. CDR3 nucleotides: TGTGCCAGCAGTTACTCGACCCAGGGTGCTTTCTTT.

The chain has TRBV5-4 and TRBJ2-1, with 7 nucleotides matching TRBD1. From germline, CDR1 is SGHNT and CDR2 YYREEE (reference sequence). This CDR3 spans 15 amino acids. Losses at the gene ends were 3 bases for V and 0 bases for J; bases not matched to a gene: 3. CDR3 in DNA: TGTGCCAGCAGCTCCCGGGACAGCTCCTACAATGAGCAGTTCTTC. Translating it yields CASSSRDSSYNEQFF. Drawing the rest from reference TRBV5-4 and TRBJ2-1, the complete variable domain is ETGVTQSPTHLIKTRGQQVTLRCSSQSGHNTVSWYQQALGQGPQFIFQYYREEENGRGNFPPRFSGLQFPNYSSELNVNALELDDSALYLCASSSRDSSYNEQFFGPGTRLTVL.

Many counts were recorded for this clone. The rearrangement uses TRBV7-9 and TRBJ2-1; 10 bases line up with TRBD2. With 4 bases clipped from V and 7 bases from J, the junction kept 7 bases outside the gene matches. CDR3 length: 15 residues. Germline V CDR1 and CDR2: SEHNR, FQNEAQ (reference sequence). CDR3 DNA: TGTGCCAGCAGCTCCCCGGGACTAGCGATGAATGAGCAGTTCTTC. Translation: CASSSPGLAMNEQFF.

The rearrangement links TRBV30 to TRBJ1-6; D possibly corresponds to TRBD1 (5 bases). Trimming removed 4 bases at V and 7 bases at J, with 14 bases between. The germline V gene encodes CDR1 GTSNPN and CDR2 SVGIG (reference sequence). The CDR3 extends over 14 amino acids. The CDR3 is CAWNGGIMNSPLHF. The CDR3 nucleotides read TGTGCCTGGAACGGGGGAATTATGAATTCACCCCTCCACTTT.

The chain employs TRBV4-1 and TRBJ2-7; unclear D gene. The germline V gene encodes CDR1 MGHRA and CDR2 YSYEKL. With 1 base removed from V and 4 bases from J, the gap between germline ends came to 11 bases. The CDR3 extends over 14 amino acids. CDR3 coding DNA: TGCGCCAGCAGCCAAGCTAGTTTTAAGTACGAGCAGTACTTC. As protein: CASSQASFKYEQYF.

This clone showed up just once. The V gene is TRBV28, the J gene TRBJ2-1; tentatively, D is TRBD2 (5 bases). The V gene's germline CDR1 is MDHEN and CDR2 SYDVKM. The CDR3 totals 14 residues. Trimming left V 5 bases short and J 3 bases short, with 11 bases between. The CDR3 DNA is TGTGCCAGCAGTCCAGCGGACCGCTACAATGAGCAGTTCTTC. Its protein is CASSPADRYNEQFF.